These T cell receptor beta chains were read from a single sample in a study of blood T cell repertoires in COVID-19. Produced via immunoSEQ multiplex PCR; TCRdb's table is partial and in-frame only. The repertoire consists of 40,000 to 60,000 clones, with 75% to 85% occurring once and the leading ten covering around 8%. Sequencing input: peripheral blood. The origin of the receptors is a human donor in a cohort sampled during active COVID-19. The CDR3 runs from the conserved cysteine through the conserved F or W. The D gene is left open where the match is weak. Size is omitted from some rows. Given values are once, few, many or a class for expanded clones.

DNA,CDR3,J,V,D,size
TGTGCCAGCAGCTTATCAGGGTTGGTGGAAAAACTGTTTTTT,CASSLSGLVEKLFF,TRBJ1-4,TRBV7-8,-,-
TGTGCCAGCAGTTCCCTGGCCCCGGAGACCCAGTACTTC,CASSSLAPETQYF,TRBJ2-5,TRBV28,-,few
TGTGCCAGCAGCCCCTCTGGGCGGGATGAGCAGTTCTTC,CASSPSGRDEQFF,TRBJ2-1,TRBV3-1/TRBV3-2,-,-
TGTGCCACCAGTGAGGCTCTCTCGCCCCCATACGAGCAGTACTTC,CATSEALSPPYEQYF,TRBJ2-7,TRBV24-1,-,-
TGTGCCAGCAGTTCGACAGGGAATATGCAGTTCTTC,CASSSTGNMQFF,TRBJ2-1,TRBV12-3/TRBV12-4,TRBD1,-
TGTGCCAGCAGCGTAGCTACGGGGGGGGACTACCAAGGGGAGCAGTACTTC,CASSVATGGDYQGEQYF,TRBJ2-7,TRBV9,TRBD2,-
TGTGCCAGTTCGACAGATAATGAAAAACTGTTTTTT,CASSTDNEKLFF,TRBJ1-4,TRBV2,-,-
TGTGCCAGCAGCTTAGATCGGCGGGAGAAGTTCTTC,CASSLDRREKFF,TRBJ2-1,TRBV11-3,TRBD2,once
TGTGCCAGCAGCTTAAAAGCGCCCCTCGAAACCGGGGAGCTGTTTTTT,CASSLKAPLETGELFF,TRBJ2-2,TRBV7-3,-,-
TGTGCCACAGGCCTGGGGGCGGTCTCCTACAATGAGCAGTTCTTC,CATGLGAVSYNEQFF,TRBJ2-1,TRBV24-1,-,-
TGTGCCAGTAGTATTGGTGGGGGGGCCGATCAGCCCCAGCATTTT,CASSIGGGADQPQHF,TRBJ1-5,TRBV19,-,-
TGTGCCAGCAGTGGGCCTTGGCAGGTATTGAGCACTGAAGCTTTCTTT,CASSGPWQVLSTEAFF,TRBJ1-1,TRBV6-1,-,-
TGTGCCAGCAGCTTACGGACAGGGGCTAATTCACCCCTCCACTTT,CASSLRTGANSPLHF,TRBJ1-6,TRBV7-2,TRBD1,-
TGTGCCAGCAGCTCATCGGGACAGGGCTATGGCTACACCTTC,CASSSSGQGYGYTF,TRBJ1-2,TRBV11-3,TRBD1,once
TGTGCCAGCAGCTTACGGAGGGGGACAGGGGAGAGGTCACCCCTCCACTTT,CASSLRRGTGERSPLHF,TRBJ1-6,TRBV7-8,TRBD1,-
TGTGCCAGCCGGACTAGCGGGAGGTTTGGGAATGAGCAGTTCTTC,CASRTSGRFGNEQFF,TRBJ2-1,TRBV19,TRBD2,-
TGTGCCAGCATCGGACAGAGCTTGTATGGCTACACCTTC,CASIGQSLYGYTF,TRBJ1-2,TRBV6-5,-,-
TGTGCCAGCAGCTTACAGGGGCTTGATTCACCCCTCCACTTT,CASSLQGLDSPLHF,TRBJ1-6,TRBV5-5,TRBD1,-
TGCAGTGCTAGTGGGGGGGGCTCCCAAGAGACCCAGTACTTC,CSASGGGSQETQYF,TRBJ2-5,TRBV20-1,-,-
TGCGCCAGCAGCCAAGATCGAGCGCCTATCACAGATACGCAGTATTTT,CASSQDRAPITDTQYF,TRBJ2-3,TRBV4-1,-,few
TGTGCCAGCAGAACCCTCGGTGATACGCAGTATTTT,CASRTLGDTQYF,TRBJ2-3,TRBV2,-,-
TGTGCCAGCAGTAGCGGTGCGAACACCGGGGAGCTGTTTTTT,CASSSGANTGELFF,TRBJ2-2,TRBV28,-,-